These 32 T cell receptor beta chains came from one sample sequenced in a study of T cells in women clearing cervical HPV infection (dated by TCRdb to 2017 to 2018). The library relied on the immunoSEQ multiplex PCR assay. Entries here come from immuneACCESS through TCRdb and include only in-frame sequences with V and J called. Some clones fail to appear in such tables; in the studies checked, an unresolved V gene covers under half of the shortfall, and the cause of the remainder is unknown. The table held for this sample gives 40,000 or so clones. The ten top clones hold roughly 6.8% of the sample. What was sequenced was blood buffy coat. The receptors were gathered from a woman aged 18 to 75 with a cervical HPV16 infection that either progressed to CIN3+ or cleared (not recorded which).

On this clone itself: The CDR3 extends 3 residues past the end of the read, so its final part is completed from the germline J gene. The chain is built from TRBV19 and TRBJ1-2; D is perhaps TRBD1 (6 bases). CDR1 is LNHDA and CDR2 is SQIVND in the germline V gene (reference sequence). This CDR3 contains 13 residues. CDR3 bases read: TGTGCCAGTGAGGACAGAATCACAGATACC. This translates into CASEDRITDT. The entire CDR3 is CASEDRITDTYTF.

With regard to this clone: The read ends 3 residues early relative to the CDR3; the germline J gene fills the gap. The V call is TRBV18, the J call TRBJ2-1, with 8 bases matching TRBD2. The CDR3 loop spans 16 amino acids. The germline V gene encodes CDR1 KGHSH and CDR2 LQKENI. After removal of 1 base from V and 0 bases from J, the junction contained 2 bases not matched to a gene. The CDR3 loop is CASSPLSGVSYNEQFF. CDR3 bases read: TGTGCCAGCTCACCACTTAGCGGGGTCTCCTACAATGAG.

Notes on this clone: The sequence runs out 3 residues before the end of the CDR3; the remainder is reconstructed from the germline J gene. The rearrangement joins TRBV20-1 to TRBJ2-7; no firm D call. The CDR3 covers 14 residues. Germline V lookup: CDR1 DFQATT, CDR2 SNEGSKA (reference sequence). The germline V and J ends were trimmed by 3 bases and 0 bases, with 12 bases remaining between them. The CDR3 bases that were read are TGCAGTGCTAGTAACAGACGAAGCTCCTACGAG. Its translation: CSASNRRSSYE. The full CDR3 is CSASNRRSSYEQYF.

A note on this clone: The read stops 3 residues short of the end of the CDR3; the missing end is completed from the germline J gene. This chain connects TRBV14 to TRBJ2-7; D might be TRBD2 (6 bases). This CDR3 is 14 amino acids long. Trimming shortened V by 3 bases and J by 3 bases, and 12 bases separated the two germline ends. The V gene's germline CDR1 is SGHDN and CDR2 FVKESK. The CDR3 region is CASSHTGESYEQYF. The sequenced CDR3 bases are TGTGCCAGCAGCCACACGGGGGAGAGCTACGAG.

Remarks on this clone: The DNA ends 3 residues before the CDR3 does, and the rest of the CDR3 is filled in from the germline J gene. This rearrangement joins TRBV2 to TRBJ2-1; 9 nucleotides match TRBD2. The germline V gene has CDR1 SNHLY and CDR2 FYNNEI. The V segment lost 3 bases and the J segment 7 bases; nucleotides outside the gene matches: 7. The CDR3 length is 15 residues. CDR3 in amino acids: CASSEWAGGSNEQFF. The covered CDR3 bases are TGTGCCAGCAGTGAGTGGGCGGGGGGGAGTAATGAG.

Concerning this clone itself: Sequencing ends 3 residues short of the CDR3 end; the germline J gene provides the rest. The rearrangement joins TRBV2 to TRBJ2-3, with 9 bases fitting TRBD1. J lost 2 bases, V lost 2 bases, and 2 bases had no gene match. The germline V gene has CDR1 SNHLY and CDR2 FYNNEI. The length of the CDR3 is 15 residues. The CDR3: CASSEWTGDTDTQYF. The covered CDR3 bases are TGTGCCAGCAGTGAATGGACAGGGGACACAGATACG.

A note on this clone: At one boundary the junction diverges from the germline segment, which might be a read error. The read gets to within 3 residues of the CDR3 end, and the germline J gene fills in the rest. The same CDR3 also results from other DNA sequences found in this sample. The chain links TRBV20-1 to TRBJ1-2, with D hard to call. The CDR3 loop spans 12 amino acids. CDR1 and CDR2 (germline): DFQATT, SNEGSKA (reference sequence). CDR3 DNA, as far as it was read: TGCAGTGCTAGAGTAGCTAACTATGGA. Amino acids: CSARVANYG. The entire CDR3 protein reads CSARVANYGYTF.

Concerning this clone: The read terminates 3 residues ahead of where the CDR3 ends, so the germline J gene completes it. V and J are TRBV9 and TRBJ2-1; D not certain. Looked up from germline, CDR1 is SGDLS and CDR2 is YYNGEE. The V end lost 0 bases, the J end lost 0 bases, and 10 bases lay between the germline ends. The CDR3 loop spans 16 amino acids. The DNA read from the CDR3 is TGTGCCAGCAGCGTAGATTTCCAGGACTCCTACAATGAG. It yields the protein CASSVDFQDSYNE. The full-length CDR3 reads as CASSVDFQDSYNEQFF.

The covered CDR3 bases are TGCGCCAGCAGCCAAGAAGCCCTCCCCTACGAG. The encoded protein is CASSQEALPYE. From start to end, the CDR3 is CASSQEALPYEQYF. V and J are TRBV4-1 and TRBJ2-7; D not certain. The CDR3 end is not reached by the read, which stops 3 residues before it; the germline J gene fills it in. V lost 0 bases, J lost 2 bases, and 8 bases lay in between. Looked up from germline, CDR1 is MGHRA and CDR2 is YSYEKL. The CDR3 spans 14 residues.

CDR3 DNA (partial): TGTGCCATCAATAGGGGCAATGAG. Translated, it gives CAINRGNE. The complete CDR3 protein is CAINRGNEQFF. J is TRBJ2-1 and V is TRBV10-3; a possible D gene is TRBD1 (5 bases). From the germline J gene comes the end of the CDR3, since the read stops 3 residues before it. Germline V gene data show CDR1 as ENHRY and CDR2 as SYGVKD. CDR3 length equals 11 residues. V lost 7 bases, J lost 6 bases, and 7 bases lay in between.

As concerns this clone: The read finishes 3 residues shy of the CDR3 end, and the germline J gene is used to complete it. The rearrangement uses TRBV19 and TRBJ2-2; the match to TRBD1 covers 7 bases. The CDR3 length is 14 residues. The V gene's germline CDR1 is LNHDA and CDR2 SQIVND (reference sequence). The CDR3 spells CASSPGTADEKLFF. Partial CDR3 DNA: TGTGCCAGTAGTCCCGGGACAGCAGATGAAAAG.

About this clone: The sequenced fragment ends 3 residues before the CDR3 boundary, so the rest is inferred from the germline J gene. The J gene is TRBJ2-1, the V gene TRBV2; 14 bases are a match to TRBD2. Germline CDR1 SNHLY, CDR2 FYNNEI. V trimming: 6 bases; J trimming: 8 bases; junction bases outside the gene matches: 6. The CDR3 consists of 15 residues. Partial CDR3 DNA: TGTGCCAGCAGACCCGGGACTAGCGGGAGTGATGAG. Translated, it gives CASRPGTSGSDE. The entire CDR3 protein reads CASRPGTSGSDEQFF. The full variable domain, completed using reference TRBV2 and TRBJ2-1, is EPEVTQTPSHQVTQMGQEVILRCVPISNHLYFYWYRQILGQKVEFLVSFYNNEISEKSEIFDDQFSVERPDGSNFTLKIRSTKLEDSAMYFCASRPGTSGSDEQFFGPGTRLTVL.

Comment on this clone: The read stops 3 residues short of the end of the CDR3; the missing end is completed from the germline J gene. The chain is built from TRBV7-2 and TRBJ2-2; D may be TRBD1 (6 bases). This CDR3 spans 14 amino acids. Germline V gene sequence: CDR1 SGHTA, CDR2 FQGNSA. CDR3 in amino acids: CASSRVRGYSPLFF. CDR3 DNA, as far as it was read: TGTGCCAGCAGCCGTGTCAGGGGTTATTCACCG. Drawing the rest from reference TRBV7-2 and TRBJ2-2, the complete variable domain is GAGVSQSPSNKVTEKGKDVELRCDPISGHTALYWYRQSLGQGLEFLIYFQGNSAPDKSGLPSDRFSAERTGGSVSTLTIQRTQQEDSAVYLCASSRVRGYSPLFFGEGSRLTVL.

With respect to this clone: The same CDR3 can be traced to other DNA sequences in this sample. The CDR3 here is CASSLTSGGAEQFF. CDR3 DNA (partial): TGTGCCAGCAGTTTAACTAGCGGGGGGGCTGAG. The V gene is TRBV11-1, the J gene TRBJ2-1; 13 bases are a match to TRBD2. The read stops 3 residues short of the end of the CDR3; the missing end is completed from the germline J gene. Germline V gene data show CDR1 as SGHAT and CDR2 as FQDESV (reference sequence). The CDR3 consists of 14 residues. The junction had 5 bases not matched to a gene; V was cut back by 6 bases and J by 9 bases.

As regards this clone: From the germline J gene comes the end of the CDR3, since the read stops 3 residues before it. This sequence joins TRBV19 and TRBJ2-2, with D maybe TRBD1 (6 bases). V lost 7 bases and J 4 bases, leaving 13 bases between the germline ends. The germline CDR1 and CDR2 sequences are LNHDA and SQIVND (reference sequence). CDR3 length: 14 amino acids. The DNA read from the CDR3 is TGTGCCAGTAAAGGGACATTTATCACCGGGGAG. Translated: CASKGTFITGE. The entire CDR3 sequence reads CASKGTFITGELFF. The whole variable domain, remainder taken from reference TRBV19 and TRBJ2-2, is DGGITQSPKYLFRKEGQNVTLSCEQNLNHDAMYWYRQDPGQGLRLIYYSQIVNDFQKGDIAEGYSVSREKKESFPLTVTSAQKNPTAFYLCASKGTFITGELFFGEGSRLTVL.

Points on this clone: The read finishes 3 residues shy of the CDR3 end, and the germline J gene is used to complete it. The chain employs TRBV7-8 and TRBJ2-2; D gene ambiguous. The CDR3 sequence is 14 residues long. With 6 bases removed from V and 0 bases from J, the gap between germline ends came to 8 bases. CDR1 and CDR2 (germline): SGHVS, FQNEAQ. CDR3 DNA (partial): TGTGCCAGCAGACAGCCCGCGAACACCGGGGAG. Its translation is CASRQPANTGE. In full, the CDR3 is CASRQPANTGELFF.

In the case of this clone: The observed sequence ends 3 residues before the CDR3 terminus, with the missing tail filled in from the germline J gene. V is TRBV5-5 and J is TRBJ1-6; 10 nucleotides align to TRBD1. V shed 4 bases, J shed 7 bases, and the junction held 5 bases outside the gene matches. The germline gives CDR1 SGHKS, CDR2 YYEKEE (reference sequence). This CDR3 contains 15 residues. Incomplete CDR3 DNA: TGTGCCAGCAGCCGGGCGGGACAGGGGAATTCACCC. It yields the protein CASSRAGQGNSP. The full-length CDR3 reads as CASSRAGQGNSPLHF.

Comment on this clone: The read is 3 residues too short to cover the CDR3 end, so that end is filled in from the germline J gene. V is TRBV10-3 and J is TRBJ2-1; 10 bases map to TRBD2. Germline V gene sequence: CDR1 ENHRY, CDR2 SYGVKD. The CDR3 runs to 16 residues. The ends lost 5 bases at V and 7 bases at J; junction bases unmatched: 11. CDR3 bases read: TGTGCCATCAGTCCAACCGCTAGCGGGGGAGGTAATGAG. It yields the protein CAISPTASGGGNE. The CDR3, in full, reads CAISPTASGGGNEQFF.

Comments on this clone: The CDR3 end is not reached by the read, which stops 3 residues before it; the germline J gene fills it in. This chain uses TRBV10-3 with TRBJ2-5; TRBD2 agrees at 9 bases. The CDR3 has 14 amino acids. The junction had 2 bases not matched to a gene; V was cut back by 6 bases and J by 0 bases. Per the germline V gene, CDR1 is ENHRY and CDR2 is SYGVKD. CDR3 DNA (partial): TGTGCCATCAGCCTAGCGGGGTACCAAGAGACC. Residues: CAISLAGYQET. The whole CDR3 reads CAISLAGYQETQYF.

As for this clone: With the read ending 3 residues before the CDR3 end, the germline J gene is used to fill in that end. The J gene is TRBJ2-3, the V gene TRBV2, with 15 positions matching TRBD2. CDR3 length equals 16 residues. The V and J ends lost 9 bases and 5 bases, in that order; junction bases with no gene match: 9. Germline loops: CDR1 SNHLY, CDR2 FYNNEI. The CDR3 DNA, read in part, is TGTGCCAGTGGGACTAGCGGGGGGCGGGTAGAAGATACG. Its translation: CASGTSGGRVEDT. The entire CDR3 protein reads CASGTSGGRVEDTQYF.

Concerning this clone itself: With the read ending 3 residues before the CDR3 end, the germline J gene is used to fill in that end. The chain combines TRBV20-1 with TRBJ2-3; TRBD1 matches 10 bases. This CDR3 contains 15 residues. J was trimmed by 5 bases and V by 2 bases; bases with no gene match: 7. CDR1 and CDR2 from the germline V gene are DFQATT and SNEGSKA (reference sequence). The covered CDR3 bases are TGCAGTGCTAGACGGGGACAGGGGAGCGTAGATACG. It codes for CSARRGQGSVDT. The whole CDR3 sequence reads CSARRGQGSVDTQYF.

As regards this clone: The sequence runs out 3 residues before the end of the CDR3; the remainder is reconstructed from the germline J gene. This chain joins TRBV4-1 and TRBJ2-7; 7 bases align to TRBD2. The germline V gene encodes CDR1 MGHRA and CDR2 YSYEKL. The CDR3 spans 15 residues. V lost 1 base, J lost 3 bases, and 6 bases stayed unmatched. CDR3 DNA, as far as it was read: TGCGCCAGCAGCCAAGCGCTAGCGGCGAGCTACGAG. Protein: CASSQALAASYE. The entire CDR3 sequence reads CASSQALAASYEQYF.

Worth noting for this clone: The CDR3 end lies 3 residues beyond the end of the read and is filled in from the germline J gene. This chain links TRBV2 with TRBJ2-2; 7 bases are a match to TRBD2. The CDR3 is 16 residues long. The V and J ends lost 4 bases and 2 bases, in that order; junction bases with no gene match: 7. Germline V gives CDR1 SNHLY, CDR2 FYNNEI. The CDR3: CASSVRDYLNTGELFF. The part of the CDR3 DNA that was read is TGTGCCAGCAGTGTCCGGGACTATTTAAACACCGGGGAG.

To note about this clone: The sequence runs out 3 residues before the end of the CDR3; the remainder is reconstructed from the germline J gene. The rearrangement links TRBV14 to TRBJ1-6, with 9 bases identical to TRBD1. After removal of 1 base from V and 10 bases from J, the junction contained 5 bases not matched to a gene. CDR1 and CDR2 (germline): SGHDN, FVKESK. The CDR3 runs 15 residues. The CDR3 sequence: CASSQAGTGSSPLHF. CDR3 DNA (partial): TGTGCCAGCAGCCAAGCCGGGACAGGGTCCTCACCC.

Concerning this clone itself: Read coverage stops 3 residues before the CDR3 terminus; the germline J gene supplies the remainder. The chain is built from TRBV20-1 and TRBJ2-3, with 9 bases that match TRBD2. Unmatched junction bases numbered 9, after V lost 0 bases and J lost 5 bases. Germline CDR1 and CDR2: DFQATT and SNEGSKA (reference sequence). The CDR3 contains 16 residues. The CDR3 DNA, read in part, is TGCAGTGCTAGAGATATCGAGCGGGGGGCCGGAGATACG. Translation gives CSARDIERGAGDT. The full-length CDR3 reads as CSARDIERGAGDTQYF.

Worth noting for this clone: The sequenced fragment ends 3 residues before the CDR3 boundary, so the rest is inferred from the germline J gene. The chain employs TRBV6-2 or TRBV6-3 and TRBJ2-5, with 8 nucleotides matching TRBD2. The CDR3 contains 15 residues. In germline, CDR1 is MNHEY, CDR2 SVGEGT. CDR3 loop: CASIKDGGAGDTQYF. The part of the CDR3 DNA that was read is TGTGCCAGCATCAAGGACGGGGGGGCAGGAGATACC.

Concerning this clone: The read gets to within 3 residues of the CDR3 end, and the germline J gene fills in the rest. The chain recombines TRBV10-3 with TRBJ1-2; 7 nucleotides align to TRBD1. The CDR3 runs 14 residues. V lost 3 bases and J lost 4; bases outside the gene matches: 5. Germline values: CDR1 ENHRY, CDR2 SYGVKD. CDR3 sequence reads: CAISEKGGAYGYTF. The sequenced part of the CDR3 DNA is TGTGCCATCAGTGAAAAAGGGGGCGCCTATGGC.

Notes on this clone: The read halts 3 residues ahead of the CDR3 end, with the missing end drawn from the germline J gene. The gene calls are TRBV19 and TRBJ1-2; 7 bases map to TRBD1. This CDR3 spans 15 amino acids. CDR1 is LNHDA and CDR2 is SQIVND in the germline V gene (reference sequence). The covered CDR3 bases are TGTGCCAGTAGTAGCTACAGGGGTGGTACAGATACC. Translation gives CASSSYRGGTDT. The CDR3 in its entirety is CASSSYRGGTDTYTF.

On this clone: Read coverage stops 3 residues before the CDR3 terminus; the germline J gene supplies the remainder. The V gene is TRBV7-8, the J gene TRBJ2-2; TRBD2 aligns across 8 bases. The ends lost 1 base at V and 2 bases at J; junction bases unmatched: 3. Germline CDR1 is SGHVS and CDR2 is FQNEAQ. The CDR3 extends over 16 amino acids. CDR3 bases read: TGTGCCAGCAGCTTAGTCGTAGCGGGAAACACCGGGGAG. Protein sequence: CASSLVVAGNTGE. The whole CDR3 sequence reads CASSLVVAGNTGELFF.

About this clone: The CDR3 end lies 3 residues beyond the end of the read and is filled in from the germline J gene. This chain joins TRBV5-3 and TRBJ2-3, with 8 bases matching TRBD2. TRBV5-3 is an ORF for which the function is uncertain. The CDR3 contains 16 residues. V gave up 0 bases and J gave up 6 bases; unmatched junction bases: 9. The CDR3 reads CARSLGASGLGDTQYF. The CDR3 DNA, read in part, is TGTGCCAGAAGCTTGGGTGCTAGCGGGTTGGGGGATACG.

Remarks on this clone: The sequence runs out 3 residues before the end of the CDR3; the remainder is reconstructed from the germline J gene. The rearrangement joins TRBV19 to TRBJ2-1; TRBD1 aligns across 11 bases. The CDR3 extends over 15 amino acids. Trimming cost V 6 bases and J 6 bases; bases outside gene matches: 7. Germline V gene data show CDR1 as LNHDA and CDR2 as SQIVND (reference sequence). This CDR3 is CASRPGTGGSNEQFF. CDR3 bases read: TGTGCCAGTAGGCCCGGGACAGGGGGAAGCAATGAG.

Comment on this clone: The read ends 3 residues shy of where the CDR3 ends; the end is completed using the germline J gene. The chain recombines TRBV7-9 with TRBJ2-4; 10 nucleotides align to TRBD1. The CDR3 loop spans 15 amino acids. CDR1 and CDR2 (germline): SEHNR, FQNEAQ (reference sequence). CDR3 DNA, as far as it was read: TGTGCCAGCAGCTTAGGAGGACAGGGGGTATATGGT. Translating gives CASSLGGQGVYG. The entire CDR3 protein is CASSLGGQGVYGQYF.